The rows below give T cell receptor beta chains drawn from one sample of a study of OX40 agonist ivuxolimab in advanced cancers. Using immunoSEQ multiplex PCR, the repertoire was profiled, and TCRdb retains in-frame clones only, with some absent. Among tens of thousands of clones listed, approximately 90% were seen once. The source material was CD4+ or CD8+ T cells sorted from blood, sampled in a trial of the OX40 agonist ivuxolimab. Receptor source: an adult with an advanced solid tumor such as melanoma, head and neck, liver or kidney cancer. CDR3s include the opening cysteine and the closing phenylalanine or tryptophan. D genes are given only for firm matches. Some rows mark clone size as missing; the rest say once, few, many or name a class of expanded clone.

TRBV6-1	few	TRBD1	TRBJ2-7	CASSDRGGEQYF	TGTGCCAGCAGCGACAGGGGCGGCGAGCAGTACTTC
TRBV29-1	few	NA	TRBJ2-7	CSVEAVGGSEQYF	TGCAGCGTTGAAGCTGTAGGGGGAAGCGAGCAGTACTTC
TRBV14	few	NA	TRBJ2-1	CASSQLASYNEQFF	TGTGCCAGCAGCCAATTAGCGAGCTACAATGAGCAGTTCTTC
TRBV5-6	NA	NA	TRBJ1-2	CASSSNLRAPYGYTF	TGTGCCAGCAGCTCCAATCTCAGGGCCCCCTATGGCTACACCTTC
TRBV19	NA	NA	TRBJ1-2	CASSQATGLYGYTF	TGTGCCAGTAGCCAAGCGACGGGACTCTATGGCTACACCTTC
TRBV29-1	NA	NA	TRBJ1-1	CSVVGLQAFF	TGCAGCGTCGTAGGGTTGCAAGCTTTCTTT
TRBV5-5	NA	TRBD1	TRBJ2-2	CASSLKLPGQDFTGELFF	TGTGCCAGCAGCTTGAAATTACCGGGACAGGATTTTACCGGGGAGCTGTTTTTT
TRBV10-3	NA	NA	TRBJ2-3	CAISDLAAASIATQYF	TGTGCCATCAGTGACTTAGCGGCTGCATCCATTGCTACGCAGTATTTT
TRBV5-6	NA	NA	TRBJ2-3	CASSFGLASSTDTQYF	TGTGCCAGCAGCTTTGGTCTAGCGAGTAGCACAGATACGCAGTATTTT
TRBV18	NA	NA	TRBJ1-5	CASSPSFNSNQPQHF	TGTGCCAGCTCACCGTCTTTTAATAGCAATCAGCCCCAGCATTTT
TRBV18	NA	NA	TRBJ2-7	CASSQLSSYEQYF	TGTGCCAGCTCTCAATTGAGCTCCTACGAGCAGTACTTC
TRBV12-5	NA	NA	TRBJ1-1	CASGPSGGTEAFF	TGTGCTAGTGGTCCCTCGGGGGGCACTGAAGCTTTCTTT
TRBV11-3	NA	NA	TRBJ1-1	CASSSSSEGWSEAFF	TGTGCCAGCAGCTCCTCTAGTGAGGGTTGGTCTGAAGCTTTCTTT
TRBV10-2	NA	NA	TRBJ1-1	CASRDQPSTEAFF	TGCGCCAGCAGAGACCAACCGTCTACTGAAGCTTTCTTT
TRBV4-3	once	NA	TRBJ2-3	CASSQGQFPSGDTQYF	TGCGCCAGCAGCCAAGGACAGTTCCCCTCCGGGGATACGCAGTATTTT
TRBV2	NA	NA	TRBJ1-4	CASRGDNEKLFF	TGTGCCAGCAGGGGGGACAATGAAAAACTGTTTTTT
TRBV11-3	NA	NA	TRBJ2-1	CASSLGRNNEQFF	TGTGCCAGCAGCTTAGGCCGCAACAATGAGCAGTTCTTC
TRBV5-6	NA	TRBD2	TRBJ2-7	CASSSLAGVYEQYF	TGTGCCAGCAGCTCACTAGCGGGAGTCTACGAGCAGTACTTC
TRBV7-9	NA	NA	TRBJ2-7	CASRGTDYEQYF	TGTGCCAGCAGAGGGACCGACTACGAGCAGTACTTC
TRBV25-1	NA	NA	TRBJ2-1	CASSDFDEQFF	TGTGCCAGCAGTGATTTCGATGAGCAGTTCTTC
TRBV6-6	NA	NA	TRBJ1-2	CASSYNSAANYGYTF	TGTGCCAGCAGTTACAACTCCGCAGCCAACTATGGCTACACCTTC
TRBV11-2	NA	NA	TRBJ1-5	CASSFLSNQPQHF	TGTGCCAGCAGCTTCCTTAGCAATCAGCCCCAGCATTTT
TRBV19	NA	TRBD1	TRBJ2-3	CASSTRQGGADTQYF	TGTGCCAGTAGTACAAGACAGGGTGGGGCAGATACGCAGTATTTT
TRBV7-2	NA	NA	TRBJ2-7	CASSLGAGASYEQYF	TGTGCCAGCAGCTTAGGGGCAGGGGCCTCCTACGAGCAGTACTTC
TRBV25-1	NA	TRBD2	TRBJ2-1	CASVHSGSSYNEQFF	TGTGCCAGCGTTCATAGCGGGAGCTCCTACAATGAGCAGTTCTTC
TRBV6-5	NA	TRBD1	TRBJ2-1	CASRPGGWGEQFF	TGTGCCAGCAGGCCAGGGGGTTGGGGTGAGCAGTTCTTC
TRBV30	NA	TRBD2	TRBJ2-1	CAWSGRLGGTYNEQFF	TGTGCCTGGAGTGGACGACTCGGGGGGACCTACAATGAGCAGTTCTTC
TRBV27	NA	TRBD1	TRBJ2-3	CASSSNSGTDTDTQYF	TGTGCCAGCAGTTCAAATTCCGGGACAGACACAGATACGCAGTATTTT
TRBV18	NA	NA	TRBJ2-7	CASSPTGSYEQYF	TGTGCCAGCTCACCAACAGGTTCCTACGAGCAGTACTTC
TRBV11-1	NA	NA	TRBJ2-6	CASSYGDTKSSGANVLTF	TGTGCCAGCAGTTACGGGGACACCAAGAGCTCTGGGGCCAACGTCCTGACTTTC
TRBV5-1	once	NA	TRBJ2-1	CASSLLPTGLREQFF	TGCGCCAGCAGCTTGTTGCCGACAGGATTACGTGAGCAGTTCTTC
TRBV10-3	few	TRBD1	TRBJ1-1	CAIRGTGVNTEAFF	TGTGCCATCAGGGGGACAGGGGTGAACACTGAAGCTTTCTTT
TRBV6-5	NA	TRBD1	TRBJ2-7	CASRLTTGVYEQYF	TGTGCCAGCAGGCTTACAACAGGGGTCTACGAGCAGTACTTC
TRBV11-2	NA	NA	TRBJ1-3	CASSLAQVGAKGNTIYF	TGTGCCAGCAGCTTAGCCCAGGTGGGGGCTAAGGGAAACACCATATATTTT
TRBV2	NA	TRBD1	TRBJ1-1	CASSHRGPMNTEAFF	TGTGCCAGCAGCCACAGGGGCCCCATGAACACTGAAGCTTTCTTT
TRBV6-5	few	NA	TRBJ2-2	CASSYSGGELFF	TGTGCCAGCAGTTACTCGGGCGGGGAGCTGTTTTTT
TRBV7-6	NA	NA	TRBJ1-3	CASSRNLPGNTIYF	TGTGCCAGCAGCCGGAACCTTCCTGGAAACACCATATATTTT
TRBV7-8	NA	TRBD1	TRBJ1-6	CASSQGQDNSPLHF	TGTGCCAGCAGCCAAGGACAGGATAATTCACCCCTCCACTTT
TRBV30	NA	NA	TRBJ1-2	CAWWWQPGINGYTF	TGTGCCTGGTGGTGGCAGCCAGGCATTAATGGCTACACCTTC
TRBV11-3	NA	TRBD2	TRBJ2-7	CASSLGSGTSYEQYF	TGTGCCAGCAGCTTAGGCTCCGGGACTAGCTACGAGCAGTACTTC
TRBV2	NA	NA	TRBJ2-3	CASNPPTRGRTDTQYF	TGTGCCAGCAACCCCCCGACCCGGGGTCGCACAGATACGCAGTATTTT
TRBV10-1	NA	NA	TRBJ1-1	CASSESIRDWTEAFF	TGCGCCAGCAGTGAGTCGATACGGGACTGGACTGAAGCTTTCTTT
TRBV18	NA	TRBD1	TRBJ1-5	CASSADRGAQPQHF	TGTGCCAGCTCAGCTGACAGGGGGGCTCAGCCCCAGCATTTT
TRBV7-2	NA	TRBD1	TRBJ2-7	CASSPGQDYEQYF	TGTGCCAGCAGCCCCGGACAGGACTACGAGCAGTACTTC
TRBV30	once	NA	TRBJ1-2	CAWSGTGLYGYTF	TGTGCCTGGAGTGGGACGGGACTCTATGGCTACACCTTC
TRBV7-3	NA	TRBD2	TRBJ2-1	CASSPGLAGHEQFF	TGTGCCAGCAGCCCTGGACTAGCGGGGCATGAGCAGTTCTTC
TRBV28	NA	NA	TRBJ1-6	CASSWMVGNNSPLHF	TGTGCCAGCTCTTGGATGGTGGGGAATAATTCACCCCTCCACTTT
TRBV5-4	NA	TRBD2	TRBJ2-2	CASSLGTSGGTGELFF	TGTGCCAGCAGCTTGGGGACTAGCGGGGGCACCGGGGAGCTGTTTTTT
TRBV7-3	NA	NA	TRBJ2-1	CASSLGGTSYNEQFF	TGTGCCAGCAGCTTAGGAGGGACGTCCTACAATGAGCAGTTCTTC
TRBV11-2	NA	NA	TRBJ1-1	CASSLVGGQTEAFF	TGTGCCAGCAGCTTAGTAGGAGGGCAGACTGAAGCTTTCTTT
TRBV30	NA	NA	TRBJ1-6	CAWSAERSGLGINSPLHF	TGTGCCTGGAGTGCGGAGAGGTCCGGACTCGGAATAAATTCACCCCTCCACTTT
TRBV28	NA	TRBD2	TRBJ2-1	CASRHTSGSYNEQFF	TGTGCCAGCAGGCATACTAGCGGGAGCTACAATGAGCAGTTCTTC
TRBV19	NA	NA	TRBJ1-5	CASTTSGGANEPQHF	TGTGCCAGTACCACGTCGGGAGGGGCAAATGAGCCCCAGCATTTT
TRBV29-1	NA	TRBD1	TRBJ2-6	CSVEIGTGISGANVLTF	TGCAGCGTTGAGATAGGGACAGGGATTTCTGGGGCCAACGTCCTGACTTTC
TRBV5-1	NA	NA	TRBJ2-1	CASSLTGNSYNEQFF	TGCGCCAGCAGCCTGACAGGTAACTCCTACAATGAGCAGTTCTTC